This T cell receptor (beta chain) was sequenced in a study of blood T cell repertoires in COVID-19. Looking at the study overall: Sites across the United States, Italy and Spain contributed samples from acute and convalescent COVID-19.

Source study methods: Amplification of reference gene primers provided the estimated nucleated cell counts. Sequencing used immunoSEQ multiplex PCR; TCRdb keeps in-frame clones, though not all of them. V, J and clone size were drawn from that table, and D and trimming were deduced from the DNA. The profile shows roughly 350,000 clones, under 95% of them singletons. The CDR3 extends over 16 amino acids. Germline CDR1 reads SGHTA; CDR2 reads FQGNSA. Trimming cost V 1 base and J 2 bases, with 12 bases left between them. The rearrangement links TRBV7-2 to TRBJ1-3; D is unclear. This TCR came from a woman aged 18-29 years who had recovered from COVID-19. The sequencing input was peripheral blood. The CDR3 spells CASSLDRGSPGNTIYF. The CDR3 bases are TGTGCCAGCAGCTTAGATCGGGGTTCCCCTGGAAACACCATATATTTT. The full variable domain, with the rest looked up from reference TRBV7-2 and TRBJ1-3, is GAGVSQSPSNKVTEKGKDVELRCDPISGHTALYWYRQSLGQGLEFLIYFQGNSAPDKSGLPSDRFSAERTGGSVSTLTIQRTQQEDSAVYLCASSLDRGSPGNTIYFGEGSWLTVV.